One and the same sample provided the 25 T cell receptor beta chains below, sequenced in a study of molecular identifiers for immune sequencing clone quantification (dated by TCRdb to between 2017 and 2018). Library construction relied on PCR. The sequencer listed for this sample is Illumina HiSeq 4000. The raw public reads went through TCRdb reprocessing: fastp at Q25, MiXCR clone calling, in-frame beta chains kept. Each entry merges the rows of one CDR3 protein and shows their most common DNA and genes. For this sample the table gives about 60,000 distinct CDR3 sequences, of which around a sixth were detected only once. The top ten constitute 1.5% of the sample. The sequenced sample consisted of naive CD8+ T cells from blood, with Jurkat cell RNA spiked in. The sample's cell subset or site label, in plain terms: FACS-sorted CD8+CD4-CCR7+CD45RA+ naive T cells. These TCRs come from a human donor in good health. Some libraries in this study had Jurkat cell RNA spiked in.

This clonotype was found many times. The CDR3 spells CASRRGSGELFF. The CDR3 nucleotides read TGTGCCAGCAGGCGGGGTTCCGGGGAGCTGTTTTTT. The chain employs TRBV7-9 and TRBJ2-2; a weak D match, TRBD2 (6 bases). Germline V gene sequence: CDR1 SEHNR, CDR2 FQNEAQ (reference sequence). Trimming stripped 6 bases from V and 6 bases from J, with 8 bases between. CDR3 size: 12 residues.

This clonotype was found a few times. This rearrangement joins TRBV13 to TRBJ2-1; 8 positions match TRBD2. CDR3 size: 14 residues. Germline CDR1 and CDR2: PRHDT and FYEKMQ (reference sequence). Unmatched junction bases numbered 7, after V lost 3 bases and J lost 9 bases. CDR3 sequence reads: CASSLGLDAGEQFF. CDR3 DNA: TGTGCCAGCAGCTTGGGACTAGATGCGGGTGAGCAGTTCTTC.

In the case of this clonotype: A much larger clone sits a single nucleotide away, making a read error possible. This CDR3 fails to terminate in the conserved phenylalanine or tryptophan, so it likely reflects a read error. The chain recombines TRBV5-3 with TRBJ1-2; D gene unclear. TRBV5-3 is known as an ORF, though its function is uncertain. The CDR3 is 15 amino acids. The CDR3 DNA is TGTGCCAGCAGCTTGGTCGTCACATCAAACTATGGCTACACCATC. Translated: CASSLVVTSNYGYTI.

This clonotype has at least ten counts. The V gene is TRBV12-3 or TRBV12-4, the J gene TRBJ1-2; possible D gene TRBD1, 6 bases. The V and J ends lost 5 bases and 6 bases respectively, with 31 bases between them. The CDR3 extends over 19 amino acids. The CDR3 DNA sequence: TGTGCCAGCAGTCTCCCCTCGGGGGGCGCAGTCCCGGGAGCTAATGGCTACACCTTC. Translating gives CASSLPSGGAVPGANGYTF.

This clonotype was picked up a small number of times. This rearrangement joins TRBV12-3 or TRBV12-4 to TRBJ2-7; possibly TRBD2 for D (6 bases). V was trimmed by 5 bases and J by 5 bases, leaving 13 bases between them. This CDR3 has 13 residues. In DNA, the CDR3 is TGTGCCAGCAGTAATGGAGGGATCAACGAGCAGTACTTC. Translation: CASSNGGINEQYF.

This clonotype showed up many times. This sequence joins TRBV6-4 and TRBJ1-3; no firm D call. Trimming left V 3 bases short and J 1 base short, with 10 bases between. CDR3 length equals 15 residues. CDR1 is MRHNA, CDR2 SNTAGT, per germline. DNA for the CDR3: TGTGCCAGCAGTGAAAGGTCAGGATCTGGAAACACCATATATTTT. It is translated as CASSERSGSGNTIYF.

CDR3: CASSLVTGELFF. The CDR3 DNA follows: TGTGCCAGCAGCCTCGTCACCGGGGAGCTGTTTTTT. The V gene is TRBV7-9, the J gene TRBJ2-2, with D unresolved. CDR3 length equals 12 residues. The V gene lost 5 bases and the J gene lost 4 bases, with 5 bases spanning the gap. CDR1 is SEHNR and CDR2 is FQNEAQ in the germline V gene (reference sequence).

There are a few counts of this clonotype. The V call is TRBV30, the J call TRBJ2-1; D is possibly TRBD2 (6 bases). The germline V and J ends were trimmed by 1 base and 2 bases, with 9 bases remaining between them. Germline V CDR1 and CDR2: GTSNPN, SVGIG (reference sequence). This CDR3 is built from 14 residues. The chain's CDR3 is CAWSAGAAYNEQFF. The CDR3 DNA sequence: TGTGCCTGGAGTGCGGGAGCGGCCTACAATGAGCAGTTCTTC.

This chain joins TRBV9 and TRBJ2-5, with a tentative D call TRBD1 (5 bases). This CDR3 contains 14 residues. V was trimmed by 3 bases and J by 7 bases, leaving 16 bases between them. The germline V gene has CDR1 SGDLS and CDR2 YYNGEE. CDR3 sequence: CASSGGGTTGTQYF. For the CDR3, the DNA is TGTGCCAGCAGCGGGGGCGGCACCACGGGGACCCAGTACTTC.

Ten or more counts support this clonotype. The J gene is TRBJ1-1, the V gene TRBV10-3; D remains ambiguous. V was shortened by 3 bases and J by 5 bases, with 7 bases between the two germline ends. The CDR3 loop spans 12 amino acids. The germline V gene has CDR1 ENHRY and CDR2 SYGVKD. Here the CDR3 reads CAISDMGTEAFF. CDR3 sequence (DNA): TGTGCCATCAGTGACATGGGAACTGAAGCTTTCTTT.

The table lists this clonotype with many counts. The gene calls are TRBV6-5 and TRBJ1-4, with D possibly TRBD1 on 6 matching bases. Germline V lookup: CDR1 MNHEY, CDR2 SVGAGI. The CDR3 is 15 amino acids. V was shortened by 1 base and J by 1 base, with 7 bases between the two germline ends. CDR3 nucleotide sequence: TGTGCCAGCAGTTACTTGGACAGAACTAATGAAAAACTGTTTTTT. This encodes CASSYLDRTNEKLFF.

This clonotype was seen many times. DNA of the CDR3: TGTGCCAGCAGTCCCCTGACTAGCGGGAACGAAGAGACCCAGTACTTC. Amino acids: CASSPLTSGNEETQYF. The V gene is TRBV27, the J gene TRBJ2-5, with TRBD2 matching 11 bases. Trimming at V came to 5 bases and at J to 3 bases, leaving 8 bases not matched to a gene. CDR1 and CDR2 from the germline V gene are MNHEY and SMNVEV (reference sequence). This CDR3 is built from 16 residues.

This clonotype was picked up many times. The chain combines TRBV29-1 with TRBJ2-5; D is perhaps TRBD1 (5 bases). The CDR3 spans 11 residues. Trimming cost V 4 bases and J 5 bases, with 8 bases left between them. Germline V gene lookup returns CDR1 SQVTM and CDR2 ANQGSEA. This CDR3 reads CSVGQGETQYF. In nucleotides, the CDR3 is TGCAGCGTTGGGCAGGGCGAGACCCAGTACTTC. The full variable domain, completed using reference TRBV29-1 and TRBJ2-5, is SAVISQKPSRDICQRGTSLTIQCQVDSQVTMMFWYRQQPGQSLTLIATANQGSEATYESGFVIDKFPISRPNLTFSTLTVSNMSPEDSSIYLCSVGQGETQYFGPGTRLLVL.

This clonotype was observed many times. This chain connects TRBV27 to TRBJ1-4, with D tentatively TRBD1 (5 bases). CDR1 and CDR2 (germline): MNHEY, SMNVEV (reference sequence). Trimming stripped 3 bases from V and 3 bases from J, with 14 bases between. The CDR3 sequence is 16 residues long. Written as DNA, the CDR3 is TGTGCCAGCAGTTTTTTTTGGGGGTCCCCTAATGAAAAACTGTTTTTT. The encoded protein is CASSFFWGSPNEKLFF.

At least ten counts were recorded for this clonotype. The chain has TRBV30 and TRBJ2-2; D unclear. CDR3 length: 12 amino acids. Trimming cost V 1 base and J 4 bases, with 4 bases left between them. Germline V CDR1 and CDR2: GTSNPN, SVGIG (reference sequence). The CDR3 region is CAWSDSTGELFF. CDR3 coding DNA: TGTGCCTGGAGTGATAGCACCGGGGAGCTGTTTTTT.

V usage is TRBV20-1 and J usage is TRBJ2-3; the match to TRBD2 covers 9 bases. CDR1 and CDR2 (germline): DFQATT, SNEGSKA (reference sequence). The CDR3 consists of 22 residues. V lost 5 bases, J lost 5 bases, and 32 bases stayed unmatched. DNA for the CDR3: TGCAGTGCTCTTCTGATACTGGCTGGGTCTAGCGGGACTGGGTTGAAGCGAGATACGCAGTATTTT. The encoded protein is CSALLILAGSSGTGLKRDTQYF.

This clonotype was picked up many times. This sequence joins TRBV19 and TRBJ1-2; tentative D call: TRBD1 (5 bases). V lost 7 bases and J lost 3, with 24 bases in between. The CDR3 is 17 residues long. Germline V gives CDR1 LNHDA, CDR2 SQIVND (reference sequence). In DNA, the CDR3 is TGTGCCAGTACCAACTTCGCGTCAACAGGAGGCTACTATGGCTACACCTTC. Residues: CASTNFASTGGYYGYTF.

In regard to this clonotype: A much larger clone is a single base away; this may be a read error. The chain combines TRBV20-1 with TRBJ1-6, with 9 bases matching TRBD1. Germline V lookup: CDR1 DFQATT, CDR2 SNEGSKA (reference sequence). This CDR3 region has 15 residues. CDR3 residues: CSARDTGGFNTPLHF. The CDR3 DNA follows: TGCAGTGCTAGAGACACAGGGGGCTTTAATACACCCCTCCACTTT.

This clonotype was detected many times. The J gene is TRBJ2-7, the V gene TRBV20-1; D might be TRBD2 (5 bases). Per germline, CDR1 DFQATT and CDR2 SNEGSKA (reference sequence). V was shortened by 1 base and J by 2 bases, with 12 bases between the two germline ends. This CDR3 contains 14 residues. CDR3 sequence: CSARGEMRTYEQYF. The CDR3 coding sequence is TGCAGTGCTAGAGGGGAGATGAGGACCTACGAGCAGTACTTC.

As regards this clonotype: Being one base from a much bigger clone, this may be a read error. This sequence joins TRBV29-1 and TRBJ1-2; no clear D. The CDR3 loop spans 13 amino acids. Trimming left V 6 bases short and J 4 bases short, with 15 bases between. Germline CDR1 is SQVTM and CDR2 is ANQGSEA. The CDR3 region has the DNA TGCAGCGTGATCTCGGCGGACGGCTATGGCTACACCTTC. This sequence encodes CSVISADGYGYTF.

The sample holds many counts of this clonotype. The gene calls are TRBV4-3 and TRBJ2-2, with a tentative D call TRBD2 (6 bases). The CDR3 spans 19 residues. The V end was cut by 1 base, the J end by 6 bases, with 24 bases between. The V gene's germline CDR1 is LGHNA and CDR2 YSLEER. The CDR3 spells CASSQAQFSSDSWSGELFF. The CDR3 DNA reads TGCGCCAGCAGCCAAGCACAATTCTCTAGCGATAGTTGGTCCGGGGAGCTGTTTTTT.

This clonotype occurred many times. V usage is TRBV12-3 or TRBV12-4 and J usage is TRBJ1-6; D is possibly TRBD1 (5 bases). The CDR3 is made up of 13 amino acids. The ends were cut back, 4 bases at V and 10 bases at J, with 11 bases in the middle. The CDR3 reads CASSSGTESPLHF. DNA for the CDR3: TGTGCCAGCAGTTCGGGGACCGAATCACCCCTCCACTTT.

This clonotype showed up many times. The chain links TRBV20-1 to TRBJ1-1, with D possibly being TRBD1 (6 bases). V dropped 4 bases and J dropped 8 bases, with 14 bases sitting between them. This CDR3 comprises 12 residues. CDR1 and CDR2 from the germline V gene are DFQATT and SNEGSKA (reference sequence). The CDR3 region has the DNA TGCAGTGCTAACCGGGACATCCTAGAAGCTTTCTTT. Its translation: CSANRDILEAFF.

This clonotype was observed at least ten times. The chain employs TRBV3-1 and TRBJ2-1; 7 bases are shared with TRBD1. With V trimmed by 3 bases and J by 1 base, 0 bases remained unmatched. Germline V CDR1 and CDR2: LGHDT, YNNKEL (reference sequence). The CDR3 covers 14 residues. Here the CDR3 reads CASSQTGSYNEQFF. CDR3 coding DNA: TGTGCCAGCAGCCAGACAGGGTCCTACAATGAGCAGTTCTTC.

For this clonotype: A read error may explain this, as a much larger clone is one base away. The chain links TRBV12-5 to TRBJ1-2; no reliable D call. The CDR3 has 15 residues. CDR1 and CDR2 from the germline V gene are LGHNT and FRNRAP. The CDR3 sequence: CAGGLPEDPKEGYTF. The CDR3 nucleotides are TGTGCTGGTGGTTTGCCGGAGGACCCAAAGGAAGGCTACACCTTC.